This T cell receptor beta chain was sequenced in a study of blood T cell repertoires in COVID-19. At the level of the study: Samples of COVID-19 (acute and convalescent) were obtained from the United States, Italy and Spain. T cells, B-cell-depleted T cells, or PBMCs supplied cDNA or gDNA.

The germline V and J ends were trimmed by 3 bases and 2 bases, with 8 bases remaining between them. CDR3 length equals 14 residues. Germline lookup yields CDR1 GTSNPN and CDR2 SVGIG (reference sequence). Methods used by the authors: Reference gene primer amplification in the assay estimated nucleated cell counts. Repertoires were generated with immunoSEQ multiplex PCR, while TCRdb's copy carries only in-frame clones and drops some. D and trimming come from the DNA, and the V and J calls and clone size come from that table. In the table there are about 230,000 clones, roughly 84% of which are singletons.

This chain links TRBV30 with TRBJ2-6; TRBD1 is a possible D gene (5 bases). The material sequenced was peripheral blood. The clonotype originates from a man aged 35 to 55 who had recovered from COVID-19. The CDR3 sequence: CAWSGQAGANVLTF. The CDR3 region has the DNA TGTGCCTGGAGCGGACAAGCTGGGGCCAACGTCCTGACTTTC.